This TCR beta chain was sequenced for a study of blood T cell repertoires in COVID-19. Trimming took 0 bases from V and 2 from J, leaving 13 bases between them. The CDR3 is 16 amino acids. Germline CDR1 reads SGHTA; CDR2 reads FQGTGA. As originally analysed: Counts of nucleated cells, estimated from reference gene primer amplification, were obtained. Sequenced by immunoSEQ multiplex PCR; TCRdb stores in-frame clones only, minus some. V and J calls and clone size are those listed in that table; D and trimming were worked out from the DNA. The profile shows about 120,000 clones, 88% of them singletons. The TCR originated in a woman older than 75 with acute or convalescent COVID-19. The chain recombines TRBV7-3 with TRBJ1-1; no reliable D call. Specimen: peripheral blood. The CDR3 DNA is TGTGCCAGCAGCTTAACCGCTCGGGGTTTTAACACTGAAGCTTTCTTT. Translation gives CASSLTARGFNTEAFF.